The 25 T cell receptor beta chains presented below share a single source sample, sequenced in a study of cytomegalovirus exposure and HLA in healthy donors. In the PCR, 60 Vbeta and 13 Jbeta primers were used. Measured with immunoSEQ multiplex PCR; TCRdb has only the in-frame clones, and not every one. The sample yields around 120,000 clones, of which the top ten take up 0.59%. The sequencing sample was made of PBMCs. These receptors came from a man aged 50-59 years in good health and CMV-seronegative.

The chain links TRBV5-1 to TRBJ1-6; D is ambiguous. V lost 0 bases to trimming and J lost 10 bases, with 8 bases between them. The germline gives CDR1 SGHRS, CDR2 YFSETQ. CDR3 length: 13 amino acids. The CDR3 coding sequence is TGCGCCAGCAGCTTGGAGAGCGGATCACCCCTCCACTTT. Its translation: CASSLESGSPLHF.

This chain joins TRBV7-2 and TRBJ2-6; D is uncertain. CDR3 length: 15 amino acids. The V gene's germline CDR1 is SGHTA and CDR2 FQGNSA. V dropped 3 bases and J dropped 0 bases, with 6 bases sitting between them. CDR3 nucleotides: TGTGCCAGCAGCTTCAGACACTCTGGGGCCAACGTCCTGACTTTC. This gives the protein CASSFRHSGANVLTF. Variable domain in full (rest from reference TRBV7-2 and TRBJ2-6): GAGVSQSPSNKVTEKGKDVELRCDPISGHTALYWYRQSLGQGLEFLIYFQGNSAPDKSGLPSDRFSAERTGGSVSTLTIQRTQQEDSAVYLCASSFRHSGANVLTFGAGSRLTVL.

The CDR3 sequence: CASRRTGDNEQFF. The DNA of the CDR3 is TGTGCCAGCAGACGCACAGGGGACAATGAGCAGTTCTTC. The chain uses TRBV6-5 and TRBJ2-1; 7 nucleotides match TRBD1. The CDR3 extends over 13 amino acids. Germline V lookup: CDR1 MNHEY, CDR2 SVGAGI. V lost 6 bases to trimming and J lost 5 bases; unmatched junction nucleotides: 4.

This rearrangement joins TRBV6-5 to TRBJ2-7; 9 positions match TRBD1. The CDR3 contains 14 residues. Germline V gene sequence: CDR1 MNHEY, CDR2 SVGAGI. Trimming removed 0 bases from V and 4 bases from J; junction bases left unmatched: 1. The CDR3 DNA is TGTGCCAGCAGTTACTCGGGACAGGGATACGAGCAGTACTTC. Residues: CASSYSGQGYEQYF.

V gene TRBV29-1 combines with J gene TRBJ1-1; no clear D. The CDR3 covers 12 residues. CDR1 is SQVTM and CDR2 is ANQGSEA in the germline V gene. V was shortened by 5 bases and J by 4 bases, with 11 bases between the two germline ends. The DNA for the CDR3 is TGCAGCGTTCTGAGGGTGGGCACTGAAGCTTTCTTT. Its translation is CSVLRVGTEAFF.

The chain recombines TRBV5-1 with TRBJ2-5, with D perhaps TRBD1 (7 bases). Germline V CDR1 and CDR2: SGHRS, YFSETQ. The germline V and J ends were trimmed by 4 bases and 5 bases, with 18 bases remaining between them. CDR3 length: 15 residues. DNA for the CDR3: TGCGCCAGCAGCCTCTGGACAGGCGGGGAGGAGACCCAGTACTTC. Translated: CASSLWTGGEETQYF. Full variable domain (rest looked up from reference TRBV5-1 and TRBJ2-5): KAGVTQTPRYLIKTRGQQVTLSCSPISGHRSVSWYQQTPGQGLQFLFEYFSETQRNKGNFPGRFSGRQFSNSRSEMNVSTLELGDSALYLCASSLWTGGEETQYFGPGTRLLVL.

The CDR3 reads CASSSGQGVNQPQHF. CDR3 coding DNA: TGTGCCAGCAGCTCGGGACAGGGCGTCAATCAGCCCCAGCATTTT. The V gene is TRBV6-5, the J gene TRBJ1-5; TRBD1 matches 9 bases. V lost 6 bases to trimming and J lost 3 bases; unmatched junction nucleotides: 6. The V gene's germline CDR1 is MNHEY and CDR2 SVGAGI. The CDR3 has 15 amino acids.

Written as DNA, the CDR3 is TGTGCCAGCAGTGAAGCGAACAGATCTGGCTACACCTTC. Its protein is CASSEANRSGYTF. The chain has TRBV2 and TRBJ1-2; D gene uncertain. The germline V and J ends were trimmed by 0 bases and 7 bases, with 9 bases remaining between them. The CDR3 is 13 residues long. Germline CDR1 and CDR2: SNHLY and FYNNEI. The whole variable domain, remainder taken from reference TRBV2 and TRBJ1-2, is EPEVTQTPSHQVTQMGQEVILRCVPISNHLYFYWYRQILGQKVEFLVSFYNNEISEKSEIFDDQFSVERPDGSNFTLKIRSTKLEDSAMYFCASSEANRSGYTFGSGTRLTVV.

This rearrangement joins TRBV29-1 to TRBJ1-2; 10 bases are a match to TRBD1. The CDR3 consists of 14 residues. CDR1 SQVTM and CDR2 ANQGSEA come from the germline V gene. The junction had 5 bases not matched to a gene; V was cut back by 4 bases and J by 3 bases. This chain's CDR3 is CSVGGQGRDYGYTF. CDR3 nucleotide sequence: TGCAGCGTTGGGGGACAGGGGAGGGACTATGGCTACACCTTC. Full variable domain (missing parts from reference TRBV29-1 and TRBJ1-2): SAVISQKPSRDICQRGTSLTIQCQVDSQVTMMFWYRQQPGQSLTLIATANQGSEATYESGFVIDKFPISRPNLTFSTLTVSNMSPEDSSIYLCSVGGQGRDYGYTFGSGTRLTVV.

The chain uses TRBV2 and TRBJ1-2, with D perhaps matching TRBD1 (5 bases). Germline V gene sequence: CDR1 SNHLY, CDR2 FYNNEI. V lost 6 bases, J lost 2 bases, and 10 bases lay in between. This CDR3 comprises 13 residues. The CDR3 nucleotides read TGTGCCAGCAGGGGCGACAGCAACTATGGCTACACCTTC. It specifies CASRGDSNYGYTF.

CDR3 sequence: CASTPRRLQETQYF. The CDR3 DNA reads TGTGCCAGCACCCCCCGGCGGCTCCAAGAGACCCAGTACTTC. The rearrangement links TRBV5-8 to TRBJ2-5; D is uncertain. This CDR3 spans 14 amino acids. V lost 6 bases, J lost 1 base, and 13 bases lay in between. Per germline, CDR1 SGHTS and CDR2 YDEGEE.

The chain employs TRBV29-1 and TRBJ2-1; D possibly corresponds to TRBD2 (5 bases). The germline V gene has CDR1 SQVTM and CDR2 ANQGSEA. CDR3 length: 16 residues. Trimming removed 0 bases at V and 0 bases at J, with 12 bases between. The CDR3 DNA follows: TGCAGCGTTGAAGAGGGATGGGAGAGCTCCTACAATGAGCAGTTCTTC. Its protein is CSVEEGWESSYNEQFF.

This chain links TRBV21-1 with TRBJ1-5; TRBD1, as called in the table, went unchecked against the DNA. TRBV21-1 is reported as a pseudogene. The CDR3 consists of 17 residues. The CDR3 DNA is TGTGCCAGCAGCGATCGACAGGGGGTAGGTAGCAATCAGCCCCAGCATTTT. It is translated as CASSDRQGVGSNQPQHF.

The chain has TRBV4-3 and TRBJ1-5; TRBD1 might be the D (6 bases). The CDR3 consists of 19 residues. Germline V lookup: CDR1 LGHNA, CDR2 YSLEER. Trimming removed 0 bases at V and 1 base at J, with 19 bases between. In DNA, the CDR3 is TGCGCCAGCAGCCAAGACTGGGGCAGGGGCGTAATAAGCAATCAGCCCCAGCATTTT. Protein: CASSQDWGRGVISNQPQHF.

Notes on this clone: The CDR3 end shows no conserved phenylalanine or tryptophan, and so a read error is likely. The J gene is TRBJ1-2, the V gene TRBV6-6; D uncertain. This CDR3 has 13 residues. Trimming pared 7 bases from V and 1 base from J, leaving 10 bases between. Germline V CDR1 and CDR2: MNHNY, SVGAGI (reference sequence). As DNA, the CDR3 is TGTGCCAGCACCCCCGGGGTTAACTATGGCTACACCCTC. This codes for CASTPGVNYGYTL.

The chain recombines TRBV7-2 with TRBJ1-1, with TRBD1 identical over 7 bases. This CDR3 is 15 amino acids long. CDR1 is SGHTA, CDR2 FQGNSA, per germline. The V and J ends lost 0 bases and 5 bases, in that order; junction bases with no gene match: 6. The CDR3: CASSLAGGSGTEAFF. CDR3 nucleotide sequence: TGTGCCAGCAGCTTAGCAGGGGGCTCCGGGACTGAAGCTTTCTTT. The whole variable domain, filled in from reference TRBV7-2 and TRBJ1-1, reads GAGVSQSPSNKVTEKGKDVELRCDPISGHTALYWYRQSLGQGLEFLIYFQGNSAPDKSGLPSDRFSAERTGGSVSTLTIQRTQQEDSAVYLCASSLAGGSGTEAFFGQGTRLTVV.

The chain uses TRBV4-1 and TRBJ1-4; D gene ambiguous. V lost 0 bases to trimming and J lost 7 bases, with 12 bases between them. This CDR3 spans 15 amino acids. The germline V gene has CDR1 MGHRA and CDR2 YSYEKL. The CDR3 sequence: CASSQDVGWVEKLFF. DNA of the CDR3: TGCGCCAGCAGCCAAGATGTCGGGTGGGTTGAAAAACTGTTTTTT.

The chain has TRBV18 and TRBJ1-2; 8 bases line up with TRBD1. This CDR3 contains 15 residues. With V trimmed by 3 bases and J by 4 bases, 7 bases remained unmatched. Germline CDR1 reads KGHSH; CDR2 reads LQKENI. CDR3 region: CASSPGGQGSYGYTF. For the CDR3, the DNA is TGTGCCAGCTCACCCGGAGGACAGGGTAGCTATGGCTACACCTTC.

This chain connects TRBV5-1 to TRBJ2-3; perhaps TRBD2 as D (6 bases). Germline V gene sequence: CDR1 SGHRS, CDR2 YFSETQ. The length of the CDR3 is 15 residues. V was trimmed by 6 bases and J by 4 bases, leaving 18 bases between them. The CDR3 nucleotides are TGCGCCAGCACAACGGGACCGGGGGAAGCAGATACGCAGTATTTT. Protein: CASTTGPGEADTQYF.

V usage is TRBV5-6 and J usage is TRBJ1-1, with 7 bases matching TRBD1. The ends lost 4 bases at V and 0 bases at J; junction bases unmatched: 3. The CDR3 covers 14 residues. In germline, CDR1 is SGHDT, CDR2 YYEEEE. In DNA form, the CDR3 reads TGTGCCAGCAGCCCGGACAGGCTGAACACTGAAGCTTTCTTT. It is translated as CASSPDRLNTEAFF.

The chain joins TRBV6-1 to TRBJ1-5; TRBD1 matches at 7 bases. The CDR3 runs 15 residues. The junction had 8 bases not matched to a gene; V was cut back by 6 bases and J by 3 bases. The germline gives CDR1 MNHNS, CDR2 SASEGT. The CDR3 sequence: CASRGQKTYNQPQHF. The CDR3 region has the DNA TGTGCCAGCAGGGGACAGAAAACTTACAATCAGCCCCAGCATTTT.

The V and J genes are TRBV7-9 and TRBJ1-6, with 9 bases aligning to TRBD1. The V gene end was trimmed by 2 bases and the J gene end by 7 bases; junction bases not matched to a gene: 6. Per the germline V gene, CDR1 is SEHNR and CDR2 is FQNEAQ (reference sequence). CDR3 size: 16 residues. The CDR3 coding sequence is TGTGCCAGCAGCTTAACCGGACAGGGGAAAAATTCACCCCTCCACTTT. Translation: CASSLTGQGKNSPLHF.

The CDR3 protein is CASSAQTEAFF. The CDR3 nucleotides read TGTGCCAGCAGCGCTCAGACTGAAGCTTTCTTT. This chain links TRBV9 with TRBJ1-1, with unresolved D. The CDR3 runs 11 residues. The V and J ends lost 3 bases and 5 bases respectively, with 5 bases between them. Germline CDR1 reads SGDLS; CDR2 reads YYNGEE.

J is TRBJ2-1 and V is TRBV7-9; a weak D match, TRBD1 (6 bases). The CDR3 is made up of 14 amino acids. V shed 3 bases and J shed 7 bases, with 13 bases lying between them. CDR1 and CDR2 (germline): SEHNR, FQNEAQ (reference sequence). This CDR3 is CASSLLSGVNEQFF. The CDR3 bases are TGTGCCAGCAGCTTGTTGTCAGGGGTGAATGAGCAGTTCTTC.

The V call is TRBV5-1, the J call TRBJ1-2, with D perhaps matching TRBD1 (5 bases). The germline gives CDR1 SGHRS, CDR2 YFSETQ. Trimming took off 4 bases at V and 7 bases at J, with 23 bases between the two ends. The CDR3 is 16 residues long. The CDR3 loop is CASSPLSSAGSSGYTF. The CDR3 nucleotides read TGCGCCAGCAGCCCTCTCTCCTCGGCAGGGTCCTCTGGCTACACCTTC.